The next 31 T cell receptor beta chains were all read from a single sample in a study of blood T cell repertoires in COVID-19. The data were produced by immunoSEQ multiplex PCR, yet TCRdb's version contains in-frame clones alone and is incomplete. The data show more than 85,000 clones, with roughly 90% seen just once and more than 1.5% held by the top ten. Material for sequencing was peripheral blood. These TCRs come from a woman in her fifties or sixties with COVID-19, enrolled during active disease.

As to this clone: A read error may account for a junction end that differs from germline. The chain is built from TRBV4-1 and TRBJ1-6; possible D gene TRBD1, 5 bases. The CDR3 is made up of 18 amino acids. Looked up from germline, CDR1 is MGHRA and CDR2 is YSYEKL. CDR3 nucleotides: TGCGCCAGCAGGCAAGGGCTGAAGGGGCCAATCTATAATTCACCCCTCCACTTT. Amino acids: CASRQGLKGPIYNSPLHF.

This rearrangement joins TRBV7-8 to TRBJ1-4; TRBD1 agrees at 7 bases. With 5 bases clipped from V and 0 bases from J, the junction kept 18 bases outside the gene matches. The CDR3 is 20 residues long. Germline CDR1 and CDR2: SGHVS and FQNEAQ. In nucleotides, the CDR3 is TGTGCCAGCAGCCCCCGGAGTATGTACAGGGGAAGCTCAACTAATGAAAAACTGTTTTTT. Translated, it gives CASSPRSMYRGSSTNEKLFF.

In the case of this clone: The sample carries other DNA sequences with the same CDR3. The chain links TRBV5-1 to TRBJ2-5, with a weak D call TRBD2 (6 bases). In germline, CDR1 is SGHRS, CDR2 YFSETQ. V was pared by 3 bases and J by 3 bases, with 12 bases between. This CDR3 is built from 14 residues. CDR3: CASSSRDWEETQYF. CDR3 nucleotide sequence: TGCGCCAGCAGCTCCCGGGACTGGGAAGAGACCCAGTACTTC.

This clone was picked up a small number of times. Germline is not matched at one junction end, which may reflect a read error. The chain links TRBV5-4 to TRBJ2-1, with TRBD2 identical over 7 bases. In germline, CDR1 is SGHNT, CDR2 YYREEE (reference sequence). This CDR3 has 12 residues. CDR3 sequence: CASSRDYHDQFF. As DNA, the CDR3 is TGTGCCAGCAGCCGGGACTACCATGACCAGTTCTTC.

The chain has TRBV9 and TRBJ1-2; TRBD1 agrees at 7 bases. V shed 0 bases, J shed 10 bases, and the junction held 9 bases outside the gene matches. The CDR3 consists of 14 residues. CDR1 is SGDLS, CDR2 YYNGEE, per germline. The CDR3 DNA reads TGTGCCAGCAGCGTAGTTGCGGACAGGAACGACTACACCTTC. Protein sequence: CASSVVADRNDYTF.

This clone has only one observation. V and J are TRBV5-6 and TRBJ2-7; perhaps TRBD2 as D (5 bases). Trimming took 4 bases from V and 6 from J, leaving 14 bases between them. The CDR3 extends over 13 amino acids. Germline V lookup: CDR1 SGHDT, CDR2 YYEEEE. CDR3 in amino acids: CASSLTRGREQYF. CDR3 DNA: TGTGCCAGCAGCCTAACCCGCGGGCGCGAGCAGTACTTC.

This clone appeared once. The CDR3 loop reads CASRKQGYNEQFF. In DNA, the CDR3 is TGTGCCAGCAGAAAACAGGGATACAATGAGCAGTTCTTC. The chain has TRBV6-5 and TRBJ2-1, with D possibly matching TRBD1 (6 bases). The germline V and J ends were trimmed by 6 bases and 4 bases, with 10 bases remaining between them. This CDR3 region has 13 residues. Germline lookup yields CDR1 MNHEY and CDR2 SVGAGI.

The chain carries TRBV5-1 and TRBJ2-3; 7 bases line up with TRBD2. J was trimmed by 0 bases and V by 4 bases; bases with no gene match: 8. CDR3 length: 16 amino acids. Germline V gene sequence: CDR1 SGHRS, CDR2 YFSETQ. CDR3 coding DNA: TGCGCCAGCAGCCCACCGACTAGCACTAGCACAGATACGCAGTATTTT. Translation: CASSPPTSTSTDTQYF.

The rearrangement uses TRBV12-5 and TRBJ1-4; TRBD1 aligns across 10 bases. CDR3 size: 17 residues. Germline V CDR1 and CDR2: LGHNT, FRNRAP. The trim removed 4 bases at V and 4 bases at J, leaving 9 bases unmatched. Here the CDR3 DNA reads TGTGCTAGTGGTTCCCGCGGGACAGGGGACCATAATGAAAAACTGTTTTTT. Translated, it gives CASGSRGTGDHNEKLFF.

The DNA of the CDR3 is TGTGCCAGTAGTATAGCCAGGGGTAAAGGTCAGCCCCAGCATTTT. It codes for CASSIARGKGQPQHF. The V call is TRBV19, the J call TRBJ1-5, with a weak D call TRBD1 (6 bases). CDR1 LNHDA and CDR2 SQIVND come from the germline V gene (reference sequence). Trimming removed 1 base at V and 6 bases at J, with 13 bases between. CDR3 length: 15 amino acids.

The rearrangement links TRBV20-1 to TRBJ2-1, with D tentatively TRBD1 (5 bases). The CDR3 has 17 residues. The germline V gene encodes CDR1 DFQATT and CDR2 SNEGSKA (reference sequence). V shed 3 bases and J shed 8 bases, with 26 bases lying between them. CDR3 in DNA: TGCAGTGCTAGTATCCCTCATGCAGGGCTACGTAGCTATGAGCAGTTCTTC. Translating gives CSASIPHAGLRSYEQFF.

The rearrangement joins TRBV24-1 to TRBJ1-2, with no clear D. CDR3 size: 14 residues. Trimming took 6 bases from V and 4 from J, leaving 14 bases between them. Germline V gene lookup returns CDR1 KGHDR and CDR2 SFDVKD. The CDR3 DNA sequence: TGTGCCACCAGTTCCCGCGGGTTCCTCTATGGCTACACCTTC. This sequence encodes CATSSRGFLYGYTF.

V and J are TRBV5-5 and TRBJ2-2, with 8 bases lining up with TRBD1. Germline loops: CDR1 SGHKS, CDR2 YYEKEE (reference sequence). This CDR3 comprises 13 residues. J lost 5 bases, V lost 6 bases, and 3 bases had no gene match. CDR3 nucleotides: TGTGCCAGCACACAGGGGGAAACCGGGGAGCTGTTTTTT. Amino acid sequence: CASTQGETGELFF.

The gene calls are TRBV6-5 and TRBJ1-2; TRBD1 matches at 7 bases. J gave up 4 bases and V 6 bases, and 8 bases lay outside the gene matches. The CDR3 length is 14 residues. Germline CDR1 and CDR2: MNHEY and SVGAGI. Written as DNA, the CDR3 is TGTGCCAGCAGGGGAACAGGGGTTGGCTATGGCTACACCTTC. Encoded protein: CASRGTGVGYGYTF.

The CDR3 loop reads CAISDPRYTGELFF. CDR3 DNA sequence: TGTGCCATCAGTGATCCCAGATACACCGGGGAGCTGTTTTTT. The genes are TRBV10-3 and TRBJ2-2; no reliable D call. The CDR3 runs to 14 residues. Between the trimmed V and J ends, which lost 3 bases and 3 bases, there was a span of 8 bases. Germline V gene data show CDR1 as ENHRY and CDR2 as SYGVKD.

Here the CDR3 DNA reads TGTGCCAGCAGCTTCCGACAGGGTGACACTGAAGCTTTCTTT. Translation: CASSFRQGDTEAFF. This chain connects TRBV11-2 to TRBJ1-1; 7 nucleotides line up with TRBD1. This CDR3 comprises 14 residues. With 3 bases clipped from V and 3 bases from J, the junction kept 4 bases outside the gene matches. CDR1 is SGHAT and CDR2 is FQNNGV in the germline V gene.

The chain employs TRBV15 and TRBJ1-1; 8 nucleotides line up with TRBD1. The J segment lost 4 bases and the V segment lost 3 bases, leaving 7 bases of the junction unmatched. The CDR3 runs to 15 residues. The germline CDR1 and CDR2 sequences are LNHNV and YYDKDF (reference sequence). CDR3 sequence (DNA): TGTGCCACCAGCAGGACAGGGGATCGTGGCACTGAAGCTTTCTTT. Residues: CATSRTGDRGTEAFF. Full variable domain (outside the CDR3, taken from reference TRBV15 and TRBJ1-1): DAMVIQNPRYQVTQFGKPVTLSCSQTLNHNVMYWYQQKSSQAPKLLFHYYDKDFNNEADTPDNFQSRRPNTSFCFLDIRSPGLGDTAMYLCATSRTGDRGTEAFFGQGTRLTVV.

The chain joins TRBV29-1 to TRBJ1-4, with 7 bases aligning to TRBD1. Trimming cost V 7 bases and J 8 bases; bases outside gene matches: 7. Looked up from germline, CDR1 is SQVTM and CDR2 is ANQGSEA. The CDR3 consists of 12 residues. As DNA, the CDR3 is TGCAGCGCGAGAGGGGGCGAGGAAAAACTGTTTTTT. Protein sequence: CSARGGEEKLFF. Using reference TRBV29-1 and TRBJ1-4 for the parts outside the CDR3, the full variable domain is SAVISQKPSRDICQRGTSLTIQCQVDSQVTMMFWYRQQPGQSLTLIATANQGSEATYESGFVIDKFPISRPNLTFSTLTVSNMSPEDSSIYLCSARGGEEKLFFGSGTQLSVL.

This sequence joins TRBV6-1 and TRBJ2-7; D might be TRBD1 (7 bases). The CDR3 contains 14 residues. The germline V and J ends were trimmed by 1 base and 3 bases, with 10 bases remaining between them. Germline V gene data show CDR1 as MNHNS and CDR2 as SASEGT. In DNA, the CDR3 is TGTGCCAGCAGTGAAGGGCAGGGGGGCTACGAGCAGTACGTC. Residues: CASSEGQGGYEQYV.

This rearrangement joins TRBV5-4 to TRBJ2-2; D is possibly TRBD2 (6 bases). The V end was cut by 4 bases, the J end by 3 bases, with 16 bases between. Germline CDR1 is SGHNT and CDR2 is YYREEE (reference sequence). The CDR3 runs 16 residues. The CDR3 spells CASSPGVGTDTGELFF. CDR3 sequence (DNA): TGTGCCAGCAGCCCGGGGGTGGGGACGGACACCGGGGAGCTGTTTTTT. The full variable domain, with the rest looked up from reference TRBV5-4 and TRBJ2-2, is ETGVTQSPTHLIKTRGQQVTLRCSSQSGHNTVSWYQQALGQGPQFIFQYYREEENGRGNFPPRFSGLQFPNYSSELNVNALELDDSALYLCASSPGVGTDTGELFFGEGSRLTVL.

CDR3 amino acids: CASSQESGTYNEQFF. The CDR3 region has the DNA TGTGCCAGCAGCCAAGAGAGCGGGACCTACAATGAGCAGTTCTTC. V is TRBV3-1 (or the pseudogene TRBV3-2) and J is TRBJ2-1, with TRBD2 identical over 7 bases. This CDR3 is built from 15 residues. V was clipped by 0 bases and J by 2 bases; unmatched bases: 1. CDR1 is LGHDT, CDR2 YNNKEL, per germline (reference sequence).

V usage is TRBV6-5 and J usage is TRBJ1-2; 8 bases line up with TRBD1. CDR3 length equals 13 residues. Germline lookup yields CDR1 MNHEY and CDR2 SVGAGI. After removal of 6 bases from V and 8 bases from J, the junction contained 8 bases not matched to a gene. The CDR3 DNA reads TGTGCCAGCAGCCAGGACAGGGCTAGCGGCTACACCTTC. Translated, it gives CASSQDRASGYTF.

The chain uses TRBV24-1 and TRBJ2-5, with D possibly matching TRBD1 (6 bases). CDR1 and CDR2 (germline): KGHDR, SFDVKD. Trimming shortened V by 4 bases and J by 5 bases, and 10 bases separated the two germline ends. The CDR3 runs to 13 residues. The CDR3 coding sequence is TGTGCCACCAGTGAGCGGACAGCTGAGACCCAGTACTTC. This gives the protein CATSERTAETQYF.

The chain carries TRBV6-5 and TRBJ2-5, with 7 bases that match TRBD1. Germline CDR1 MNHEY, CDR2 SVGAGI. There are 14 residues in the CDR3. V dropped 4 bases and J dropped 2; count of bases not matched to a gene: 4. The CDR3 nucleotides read TGTGCCAGCAGTTTCGGACAGGCTCAAGAGACCCAGTACTTC. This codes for CASSFGQAQETQYF.

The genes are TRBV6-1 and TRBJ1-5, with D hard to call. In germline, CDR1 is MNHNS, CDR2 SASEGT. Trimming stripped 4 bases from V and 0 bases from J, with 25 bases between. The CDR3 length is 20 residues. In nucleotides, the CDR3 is TGTGCCAGCAGTGTCCTCGCCGGGTTAGAAAGTTCTTTTAGCAATCAGCCCCAGCATTTT. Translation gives CASSVLAGLESSFSNQPQHF.

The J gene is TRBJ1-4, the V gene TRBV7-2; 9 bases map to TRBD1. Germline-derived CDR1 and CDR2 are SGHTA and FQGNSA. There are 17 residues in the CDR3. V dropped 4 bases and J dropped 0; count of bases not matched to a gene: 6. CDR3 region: CASSSRGQGATNEKLFF. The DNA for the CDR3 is TGTGCCAGCAGCTCTAGGGGACAGGGTGCAACTAATGAAAAACTGTTTTTT.

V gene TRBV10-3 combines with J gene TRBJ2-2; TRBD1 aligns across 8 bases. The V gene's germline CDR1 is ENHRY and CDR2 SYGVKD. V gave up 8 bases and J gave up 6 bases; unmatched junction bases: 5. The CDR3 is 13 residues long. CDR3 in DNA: TGTGCCATCCTGGACAGGGCGGCCGGGGAGCTGTTTTTT. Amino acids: CAILDRAAGELFF.

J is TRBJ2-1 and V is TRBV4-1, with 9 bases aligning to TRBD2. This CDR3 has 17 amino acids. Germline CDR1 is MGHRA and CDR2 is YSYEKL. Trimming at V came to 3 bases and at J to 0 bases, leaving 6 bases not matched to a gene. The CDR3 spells CASSQGGGVPSYNEQFF. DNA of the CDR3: TGCGCCAGCAGCCAGGGCGGGGGGGTCCCCTCCTACAATGAGCAGTTCTTC.

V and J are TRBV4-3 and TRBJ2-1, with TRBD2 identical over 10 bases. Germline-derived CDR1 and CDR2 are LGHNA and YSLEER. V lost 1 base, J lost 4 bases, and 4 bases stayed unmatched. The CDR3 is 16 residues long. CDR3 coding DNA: TGCGCCAGCAGCCAAGGGGCGACTAGCGGGTACAATGAGCAGTTCTTC. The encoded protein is CASSQGATSGYNEQFF.

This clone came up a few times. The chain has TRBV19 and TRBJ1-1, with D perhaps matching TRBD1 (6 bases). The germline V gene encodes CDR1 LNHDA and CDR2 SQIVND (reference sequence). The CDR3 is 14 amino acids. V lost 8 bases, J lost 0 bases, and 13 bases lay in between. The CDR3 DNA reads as TGTGCCAGTTCAGGGAGGGGGATGAACACTGAAGCTTTCTTT. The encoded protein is CASSGRGMNTEAFF.

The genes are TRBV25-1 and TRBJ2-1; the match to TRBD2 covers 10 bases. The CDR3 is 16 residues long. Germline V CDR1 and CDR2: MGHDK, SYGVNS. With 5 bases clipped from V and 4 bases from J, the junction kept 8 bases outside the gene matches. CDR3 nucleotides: TGTGCCAGCAGTAGGATAGCGGGGGGCCTTTACAATGAGCAGTTCTTC. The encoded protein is CASSRIAGGLYNEQFF. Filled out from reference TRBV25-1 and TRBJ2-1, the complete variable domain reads EADIYQTPRYLVIGTGKKITLECSQTMGHDKMYWYQQDPGMELHLIHYSYGVNSTEKGDLSSESTVSRIRTEHFPLTLESARPSHTSQYLCASSRIAGGLYNEQFFGPGTRLTVL.